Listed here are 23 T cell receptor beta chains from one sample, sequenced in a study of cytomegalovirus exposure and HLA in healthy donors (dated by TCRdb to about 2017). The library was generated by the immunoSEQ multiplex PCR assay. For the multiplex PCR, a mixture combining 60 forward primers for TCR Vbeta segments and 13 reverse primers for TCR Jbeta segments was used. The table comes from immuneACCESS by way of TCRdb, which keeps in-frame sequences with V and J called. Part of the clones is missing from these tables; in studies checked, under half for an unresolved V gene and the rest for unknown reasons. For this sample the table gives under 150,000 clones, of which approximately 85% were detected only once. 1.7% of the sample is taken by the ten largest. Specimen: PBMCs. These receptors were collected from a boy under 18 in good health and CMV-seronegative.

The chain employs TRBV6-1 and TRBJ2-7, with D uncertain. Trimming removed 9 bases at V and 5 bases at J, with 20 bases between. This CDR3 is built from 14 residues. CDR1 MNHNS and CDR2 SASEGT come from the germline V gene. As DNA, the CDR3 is TGTGCCAGTTCCCTGCCAGGCGCCGTGAACGAGCAGTACTTC. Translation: CASSLPGAVNEQYF.

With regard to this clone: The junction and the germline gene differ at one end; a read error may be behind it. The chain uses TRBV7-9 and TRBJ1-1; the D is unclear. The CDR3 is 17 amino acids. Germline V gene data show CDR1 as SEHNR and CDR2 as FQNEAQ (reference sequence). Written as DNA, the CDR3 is TGTTCCAGCAGCTTAGAGCCAGGACTGGGAGTATACACTGAAGCTTTCTTT. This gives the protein CSSSLEPGLGVYTEAFF.

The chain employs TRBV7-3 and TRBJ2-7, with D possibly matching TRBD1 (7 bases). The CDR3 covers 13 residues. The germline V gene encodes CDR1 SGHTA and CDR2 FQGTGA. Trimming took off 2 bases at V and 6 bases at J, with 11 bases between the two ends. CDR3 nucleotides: TGTGCCAGCAGCTTAGACAGGGAGGCCGAGCAGTACTTC. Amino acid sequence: CASSLDREAEQYF.

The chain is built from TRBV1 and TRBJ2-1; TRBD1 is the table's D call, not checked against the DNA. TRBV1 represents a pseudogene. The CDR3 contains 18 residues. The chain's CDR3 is CTSSHTDRTGGSYNEQFF. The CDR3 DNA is TGCACCAGCAGCCACACAGACCGGACAGGGGGCTCCTACAATGAGCAGTTCTTC.

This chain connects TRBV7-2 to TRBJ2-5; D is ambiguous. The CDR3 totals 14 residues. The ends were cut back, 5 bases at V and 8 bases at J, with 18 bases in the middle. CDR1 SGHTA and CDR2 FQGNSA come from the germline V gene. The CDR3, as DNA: TGTGCCAGCAGCCCATGGCCGGTGGCGGTAACCCAGTACTTC. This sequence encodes CASSPWPVAVTQYF.

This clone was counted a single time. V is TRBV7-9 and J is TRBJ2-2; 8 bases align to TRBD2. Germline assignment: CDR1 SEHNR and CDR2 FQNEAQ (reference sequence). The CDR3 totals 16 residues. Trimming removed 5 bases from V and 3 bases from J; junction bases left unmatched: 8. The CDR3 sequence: CASSPRIAGYTGELFF. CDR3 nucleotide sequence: TGTGCCAGCAGCCCCCGGATAGCGGGGTACACCGGGGAGCTGTTTTTT.

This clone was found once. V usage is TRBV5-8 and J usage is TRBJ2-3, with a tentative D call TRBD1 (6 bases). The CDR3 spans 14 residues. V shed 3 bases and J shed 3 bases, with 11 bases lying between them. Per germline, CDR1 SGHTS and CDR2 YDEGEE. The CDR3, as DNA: TGTGCCAGCAGCTGGGGGCAGATAACAGATACGCAGTATTTT. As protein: CASSWGQITDTQYF.

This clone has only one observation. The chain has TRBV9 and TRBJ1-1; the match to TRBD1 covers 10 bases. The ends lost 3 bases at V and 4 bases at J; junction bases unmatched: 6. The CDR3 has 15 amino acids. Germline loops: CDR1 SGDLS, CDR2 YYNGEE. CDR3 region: CASSATGGLSTEAFF. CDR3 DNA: TGTGCCAGCAGCGCGACAGGGGGCCTAAGCACTGAAGCTTTCTTT.

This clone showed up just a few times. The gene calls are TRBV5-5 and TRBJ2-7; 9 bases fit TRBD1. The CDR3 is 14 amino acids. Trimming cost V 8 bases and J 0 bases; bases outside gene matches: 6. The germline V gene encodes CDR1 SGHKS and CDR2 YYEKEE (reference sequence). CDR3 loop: CASERQGGSYEQYF. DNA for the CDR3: TGTGCCAGTGAGCGACAGGGGGGCTCCTACGAGCAGTACTTC. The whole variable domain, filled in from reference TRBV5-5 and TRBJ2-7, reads DAGVTQSPTHLIKTRGQQVTLRCSPISGHKSVSWYQQVLGQGPQFIFQYYEKEERGRGNFPDRFSARQFPNYSSELNVNALLLGDSALYLCASERQGGSYEQYFGPGTRLTVT.

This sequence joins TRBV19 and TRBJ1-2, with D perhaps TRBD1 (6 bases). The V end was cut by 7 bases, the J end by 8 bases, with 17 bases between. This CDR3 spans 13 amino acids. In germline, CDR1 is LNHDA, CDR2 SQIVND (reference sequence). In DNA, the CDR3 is TGTGCCAGTAACTGGGGGCAGGAGATGGGCTACACCTTC. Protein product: CASNWGQEMGYTF.

The CDR3 is CASSLTPDRWGGYTF. Written as DNA, the CDR3 is TGCGCCAGCAGCTTGACCCCGGACAGGTGGGGTGGCTACACCTTC. The chain employs TRBV5-1 and TRBJ1-2; 7 bases fit TRBD1. This CDR3 is 15 amino acids long. Germline V gene lookup returns CDR1 SGHRS and CDR2 YFSETQ. V was pared by 1 base and J by 7 bases, with 10 bases of the junction left unmatched.

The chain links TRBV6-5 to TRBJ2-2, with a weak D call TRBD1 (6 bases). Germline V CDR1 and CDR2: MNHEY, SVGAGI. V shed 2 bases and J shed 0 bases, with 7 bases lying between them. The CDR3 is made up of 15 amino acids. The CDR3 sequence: CASSYEGANTGELFF. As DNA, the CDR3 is TGTGCCAGCAGTTACGAGGGGGCGAACACCGGGGAGCTGTTTTTT.

The CDR3 bases are TGCGCCAGCAGCCCCTATGGGTCTAGCGGGGGGGGCGATACGCAGTATTTT. It specifies CASSPYGSSGGGDTQYF. The chain has TRBV4-3 and TRBJ2-3; TRBD2 matches 12 bases. CDR1 LGHNA and CDR2 YSLEER come from the germline V gene. The ends lost 4 bases at V and 6 bases at J; junction bases unmatched: 11. The length of the CDR3 is 17 residues.

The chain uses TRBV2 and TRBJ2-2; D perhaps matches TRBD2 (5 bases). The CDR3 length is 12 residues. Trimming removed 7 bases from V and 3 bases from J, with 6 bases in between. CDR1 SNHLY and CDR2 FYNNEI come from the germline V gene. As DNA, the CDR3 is TGTGCCAGCACGAGGGACACCGGGGAGCTGTTTTTT. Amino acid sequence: CASTRDTGELFF. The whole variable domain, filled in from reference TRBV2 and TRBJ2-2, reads EPEVTQTPSHQVTQMGQEVILRCVPISNHLYFYWYRQILGQKVEFLVSFYNNEISEKSEIFDDQFSVERPDGSNFTLKIRSTKLEDSAMYFCASTRDTGELFFGEGSRLTVL.

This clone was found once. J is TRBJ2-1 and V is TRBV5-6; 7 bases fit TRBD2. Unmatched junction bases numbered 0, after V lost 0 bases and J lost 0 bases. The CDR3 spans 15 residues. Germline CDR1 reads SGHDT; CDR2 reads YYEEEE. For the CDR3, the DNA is TGTGCCAGCAGCTTGGGCGGGAGCTCCTACAATGAGCAGTTCTTC. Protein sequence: CASSLGGSSYNEQFF.

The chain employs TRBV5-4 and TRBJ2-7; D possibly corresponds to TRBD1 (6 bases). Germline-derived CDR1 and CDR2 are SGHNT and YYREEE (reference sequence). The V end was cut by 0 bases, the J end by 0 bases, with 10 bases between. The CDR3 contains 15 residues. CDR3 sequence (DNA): TGTGCCAGCAGCTTGGATCAGGGGAGCTCCTACGAGCAGTACTTC. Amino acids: CASSLDQGSSYEQYF.

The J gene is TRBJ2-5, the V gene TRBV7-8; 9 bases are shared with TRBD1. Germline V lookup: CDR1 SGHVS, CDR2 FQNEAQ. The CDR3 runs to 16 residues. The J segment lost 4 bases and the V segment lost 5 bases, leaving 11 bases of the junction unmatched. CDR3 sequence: CASSPTYTGGGETQYF. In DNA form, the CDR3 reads TGTGCCAGCAGCCCAACATACACAGGGGGCGGAGAGACCCAGTACTTC.

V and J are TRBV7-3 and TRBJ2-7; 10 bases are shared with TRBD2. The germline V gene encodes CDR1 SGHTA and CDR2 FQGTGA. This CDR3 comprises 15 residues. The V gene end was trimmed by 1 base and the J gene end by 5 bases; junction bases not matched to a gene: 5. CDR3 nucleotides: TGTGCCAGCAGCTTAAACGGCCTAGCGGGAGACGAGCAGTACTTC. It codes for CASSLNGLAGDEQYF.

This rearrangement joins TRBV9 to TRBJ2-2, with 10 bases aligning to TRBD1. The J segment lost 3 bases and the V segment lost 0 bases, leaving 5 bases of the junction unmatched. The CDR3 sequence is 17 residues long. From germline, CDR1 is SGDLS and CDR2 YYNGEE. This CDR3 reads CASSVAGQGPYTGELFF. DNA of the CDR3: TGTGCCAGCAGCGTAGCGGGACAGGGGCCCTACACCGGGGAGCTGTTTTTT.

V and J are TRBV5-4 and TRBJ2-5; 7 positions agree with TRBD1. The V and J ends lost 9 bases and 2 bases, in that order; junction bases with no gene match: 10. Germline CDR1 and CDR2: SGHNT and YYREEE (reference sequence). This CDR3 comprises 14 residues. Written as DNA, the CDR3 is TGTGCCATTTCGACAGGGTCTTTTCAAGAGACCCAGTACTTC. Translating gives CAISTGSFQETQYF.

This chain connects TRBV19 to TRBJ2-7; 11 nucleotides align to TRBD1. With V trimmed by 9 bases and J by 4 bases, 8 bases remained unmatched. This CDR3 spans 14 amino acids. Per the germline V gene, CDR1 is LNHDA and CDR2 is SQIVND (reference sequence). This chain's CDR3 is CASAGQGAIYEQYF. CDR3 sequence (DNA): TGTGCCAGCGCCGGACAGGGGGCAATTTACGAGCAGTACTTC. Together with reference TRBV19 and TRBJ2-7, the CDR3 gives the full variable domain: DGGITQSPKYLFRKEGQNVTLSCEQNLNHDAMYWYRQDPGQGLRLIYYSQIVNDFQKGDIAEGYSVSREKKESFPLTVTSAQKNPTAFYLCASAGQGAIYEQYFGPGTRLTVT.

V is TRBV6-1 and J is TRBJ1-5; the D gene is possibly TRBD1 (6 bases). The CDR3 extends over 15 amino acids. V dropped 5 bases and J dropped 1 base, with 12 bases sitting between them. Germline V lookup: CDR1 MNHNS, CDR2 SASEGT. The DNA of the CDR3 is TGTGCCAGCAGTTCAAGCACAGGGAGCAATCAGCCCCAGCATTTT. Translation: CASSSSTGSNQPQHF.

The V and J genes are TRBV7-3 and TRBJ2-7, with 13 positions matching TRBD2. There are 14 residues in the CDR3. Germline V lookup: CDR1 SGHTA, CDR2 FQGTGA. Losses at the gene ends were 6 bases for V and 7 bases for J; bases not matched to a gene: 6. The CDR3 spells CASSPLAGGGEQYF. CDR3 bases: TGTGCCAGCAGTCCACTAGCGGGAGGGGGGGAGCAGTACTTC.